These T cell receptor beta chains were read from a single sample in a study of radiotherapy plus CTLA-4 blockade in lung cancer. Assay: immunoSEQ multiplex PCR; the TCRdb copy retains only in-frame clones and omits some. The data hold tens of thousands of clones, with around 86% observed a single time. The starting material was peripheral blood, obtained from a patient treated with radiotherapy plus ipilimumab. The receptors shown here come from a human donor with non-small cell lung cancer that progressed on radiotherapy plus ipilimumab. The CDR3 runs from the conserved cysteine through the conserved F or W. D genes are given only for firm matches. A clone size is listed for some rows: how often the clone was seen (once, few, many), or a class if it is expanded.

J	size	D	V	DNA	CDR3
TRBJ1-1	.	.	TRBV19	TGTGCCAGTAGTATAGGAATAGGAGCTTTCTTT	CASSIGIGAFF
TRBJ1-1	.	TRBD1	TRBV11-2	TGTGCCAGCAGCTTAGGGACAGGGAGCACTGAAGCTTTCTTT	CASSLGTGSTEAFF
TRBJ1-2	.	.	TRBV6-5	TGTGCCATCCAACAGGGTCTCTACTATGGCTACACCTTC	CAIQQGLYYGYTF
TRBJ2-6	.	.	TRBV27	TGTGCCAGCAGTTTAGCGTATGGGGCCAACGTCCTGACTTTC	CASSLAYGANVLTF
TRBJ2-5	.	.	TRBV19	TGTGCCAGTAGTACGGGACCGACCGGGGAGGAGACCCAGTACTTC	CASSTGPTGEETQYF
TRBJ1-1	.	TRBD1	TRBV29-1	TGCAGCGTGGGGACAGTGAACACTGAAGCTTTCTTT	CSVGTVNTEAFF
TRBJ1-2	.	.	TRBV30	TGTGCCGCCCCCGCGTTTAACTATGGCTACACCTTC	CAAPAFNYGYTF
TRBJ1-2	.	.	TRBV29-1	TGCAGCACCCCCCGGGGAAGCTATGGCTACACCTTC	CSTPRGSYGYTF
TRBJ2-7	.	.	TRBV4-2	TGTGCCAGCAGCCAAGATCAGGGACGGGACTTCTCCTACGAGCAGTACTTC	CASSQDQGRDFSYEQYF
TRBJ2-7	few	TRBD1	TRBV2	TGTGCCAGCAGTCCCTCTCGGACAGGGTCGTACTTC	CASSPSRTGSYF
TRBJ1-2	once	.	TRBV30	TGTGCCTGGGAACAGGGCCTCTATGGCTACACCTTC	CAWEQGLYGYTF
TRBJ2-4	.	.	TRBV25-1	TGTGCCAGCAGTGAAACGATGGGGATTTTTTCAGCCAAAAACATTCAGTACTTC	CASSETMGIFSAKNIQYF
TRBJ1-2	.	TRBD1	TRBV6-5	TGTGCCAGCAGTGGACAGGGGATGGGGCACTATGGCTACACCTTC	CASSGQGMGHYGYTF
TRBJ2-7	.	.	TRBV18	TGTGCCAGCTCACCCAATAGTGAAGAGCAGTACTTC	CASSPNSEEQYF
TRBJ1-1	once	TRBD1	TRBV29-1	TGCAGCGTTAAGGGGGCGGACACTGAAGCTTTCTTT	CSVKGADTEAFF
TRBJ2-4	once	.	TRBV4-1	TGCGCCAGCAGCTCGAGGACAGCCGAAGCCAAAAACATTCAGTACTTC	CASSSRTAEAKNIQYF
TRBJ1-5	.	.	TRBV19	TGTGCCAGTAGTATAGGGCGCTCGGGAAATCAGCCCCAGCATTTT	CASSIGRSGNQPQHF
TRBJ2-1	.	TRBD1	TRBV2	TGTGCCAGCAGTGGCAGTCATCAACAGGGGGGTGAGCAGTTCTTC	CASSGSHQQGGEQFF